Ten or more counts support the clone carrying this T cell receptor (beta chain). Its antigen remains unknown. Template switching added a universal primer site; cDNA carried unique molecular identifiers. Via MiXCR, TCRdb re-called the 5' RACE reads, giving one row per CDR3 protein. The data hold more than 250,000 distinct CDR3 sequences, with less than 9% observed a single time. The data belong to a study of identical twins. Broader study findings: Twin pairs' shared out-of-frame alpha sequences were enriched in low generation probability. For out-of-frame beta sequences, excess twin sharing was weaker.

The J segment lost 6 bases and the V segment lost 2 bases, leaving 1 base of the junction unmatched. This CDR3 has 14 residues. This same sample was also part of a study on yellow fever vaccine responses in identical twins. From that paper: Reportedly, the response of twins' T cells to the vaccine seemed partly convergent, partly personalized.

Specimen: memory (CD45RO+) T cells sorted from blood. This TCR came from a woman under 30 in good health. This chain links TRBV12-3 or TRBV12-4 with TRBJ1-5; 10 positions agree with TRBD1. As DNA, the CDR3 is TGTGCCAGCAGTTTAAGACAGGGGGCTCAGCCCCAGCATTTT. Translated: CASSLRQGAQPQHF.